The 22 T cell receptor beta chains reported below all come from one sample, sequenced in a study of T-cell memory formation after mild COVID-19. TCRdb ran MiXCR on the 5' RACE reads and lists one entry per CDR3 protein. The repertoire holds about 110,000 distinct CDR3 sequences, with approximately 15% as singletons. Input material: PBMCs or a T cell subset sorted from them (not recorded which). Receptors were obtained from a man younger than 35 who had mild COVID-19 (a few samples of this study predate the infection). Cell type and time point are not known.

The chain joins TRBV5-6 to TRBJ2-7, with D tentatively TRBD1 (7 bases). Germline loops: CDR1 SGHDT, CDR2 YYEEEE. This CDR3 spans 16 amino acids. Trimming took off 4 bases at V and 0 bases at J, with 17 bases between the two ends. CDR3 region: CASSRGWDSLSYEQYV. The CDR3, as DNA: TGTGCCAGCAGCCGGGGGTGGGACAGCCTCTCCTACGAGCAGTACGTC.

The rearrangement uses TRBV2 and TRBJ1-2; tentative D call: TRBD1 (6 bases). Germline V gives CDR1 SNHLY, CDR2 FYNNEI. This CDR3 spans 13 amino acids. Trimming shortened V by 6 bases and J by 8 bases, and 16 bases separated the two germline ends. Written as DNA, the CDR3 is TGTGCCAGCAGCACATACAGGGTCGACGGCTACACCTTC. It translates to CASSTYRVDGYTF.

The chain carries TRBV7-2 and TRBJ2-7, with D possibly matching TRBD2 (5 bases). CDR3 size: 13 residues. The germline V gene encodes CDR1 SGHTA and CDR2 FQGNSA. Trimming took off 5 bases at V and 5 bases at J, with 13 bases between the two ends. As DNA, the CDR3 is TGTGCCAGCAGCGTCCTGAGGGTCCACGAGCAGTACTTC. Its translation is CASSVLRVHEQYF.

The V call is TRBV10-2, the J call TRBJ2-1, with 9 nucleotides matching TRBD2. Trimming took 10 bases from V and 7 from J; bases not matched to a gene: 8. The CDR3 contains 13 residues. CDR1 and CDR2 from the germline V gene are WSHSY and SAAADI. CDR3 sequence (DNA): TGCGCCACCATTGCGGGGGGGCCAAATGAGCAGTTCTTC. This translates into CATIAGGPNEQFF.

CDR3 DNA sequence: TGTGCCACCAGCAGAGATCCAGAGACCCAGTACTTC. It encodes CATSRDPETQYF. The chain has TRBV15 and TRBJ2-5; D gene uncertain. This CDR3 region has 12 residues. Looked up from germline, CDR1 is LNHNV and CDR2 is YYDKDF (reference sequence). V dropped 0 bases and J dropped 4 bases, with 3 bases sitting between them. The full variable domain, its missing parts supplied by reference TRBV15 and TRBJ2-5, is DAMVIQNPRYQVTQFGKPVTLSCSQTLNHNVMYWYQQKSSQAPKLLFHYYDKDFNNEADTPDNFQSRRPNTSFCFLDIRSPGLGDTAMYLCATSRDPETQYFGPGTRLLVL.

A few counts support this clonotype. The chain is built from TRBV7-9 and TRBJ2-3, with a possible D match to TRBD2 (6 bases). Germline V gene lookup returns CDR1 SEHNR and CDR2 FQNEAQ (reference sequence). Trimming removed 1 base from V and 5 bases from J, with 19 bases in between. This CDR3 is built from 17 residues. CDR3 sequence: CASSLGPGLVRQDTQYF. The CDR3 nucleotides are TGTGCCAGCAGCTTAGGGCCGGGACTCGTACGCCAAGATACGCAGTATTTT.

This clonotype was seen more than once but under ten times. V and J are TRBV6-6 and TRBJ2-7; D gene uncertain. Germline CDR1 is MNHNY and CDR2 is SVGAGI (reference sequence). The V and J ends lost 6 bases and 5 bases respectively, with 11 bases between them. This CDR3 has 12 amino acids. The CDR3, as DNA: TGTGCCAGCAGCCACGGTGAGGACGAGCAGTACGTC. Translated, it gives CASSHGEDEQYV.

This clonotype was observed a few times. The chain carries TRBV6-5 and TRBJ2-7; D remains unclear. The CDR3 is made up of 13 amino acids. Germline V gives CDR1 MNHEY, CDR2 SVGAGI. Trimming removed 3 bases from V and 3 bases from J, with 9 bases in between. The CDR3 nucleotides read TGTGCCAGCAGTTATGGTGCGGACTACGAGCAGTACTTC. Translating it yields CASSYGADYEQYF.

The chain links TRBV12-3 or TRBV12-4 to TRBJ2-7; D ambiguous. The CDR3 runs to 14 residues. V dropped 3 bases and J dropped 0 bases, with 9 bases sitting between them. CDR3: CASSFSVDSYEQYV. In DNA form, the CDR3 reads TGTGCCAGCAGTTTTTCCGTTGACTCCTACGAGCAGTACGTC.

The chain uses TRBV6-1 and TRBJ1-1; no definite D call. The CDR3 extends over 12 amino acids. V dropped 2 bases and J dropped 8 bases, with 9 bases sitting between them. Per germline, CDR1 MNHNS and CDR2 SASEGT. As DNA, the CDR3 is TGTGCCAGCAGTGAAATCGGTAACGAAGCTTTCTTT. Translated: CASSEIGNEAFF.

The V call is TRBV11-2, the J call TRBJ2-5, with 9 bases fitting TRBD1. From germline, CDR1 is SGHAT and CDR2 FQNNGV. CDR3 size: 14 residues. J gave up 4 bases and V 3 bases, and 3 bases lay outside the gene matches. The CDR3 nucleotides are TGTGCCAGCAGCTTCTGGACAGGGGCAGAGACCCAGTACTTC. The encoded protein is CASSFWTGAETQYF. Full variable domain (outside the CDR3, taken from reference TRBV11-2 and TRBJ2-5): EAGVAQSPRYKIIEKRQSVAFWCNPISGHATLYWYQQILGQGPKLLIQFQNNGVVDDSQLPKDRFSAERLKGVDSTLKIQPAKLEDSAVYLCASSFWTGAETQYFGPGTRLLVL.

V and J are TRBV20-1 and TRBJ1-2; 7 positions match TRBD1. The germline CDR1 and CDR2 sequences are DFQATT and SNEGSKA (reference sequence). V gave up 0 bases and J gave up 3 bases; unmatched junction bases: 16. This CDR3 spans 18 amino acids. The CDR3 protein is CSARDVGVFPGQHYGYTF. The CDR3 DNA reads TGCAGTGCTAGAGATGTCGGGGTGTTTCCGGGACAGCACTATGGCTACACCTTC.

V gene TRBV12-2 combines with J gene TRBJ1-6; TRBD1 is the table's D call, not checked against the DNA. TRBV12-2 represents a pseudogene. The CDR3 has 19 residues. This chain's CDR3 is CASRDREPGGDSYNSPLHF. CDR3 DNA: TGTGCAAGTCGCGACCGTGAACCCGGGGGAGACTCCTATAATTCACCCCTCCACTTT.

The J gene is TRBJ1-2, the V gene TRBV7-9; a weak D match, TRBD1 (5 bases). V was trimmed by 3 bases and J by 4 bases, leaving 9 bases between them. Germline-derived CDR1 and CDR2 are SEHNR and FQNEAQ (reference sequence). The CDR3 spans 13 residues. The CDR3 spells CASSLGVGYGYTF. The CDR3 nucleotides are TGTGCCAGCAGCTTGGGGGTCGGCTATGGCTACACCTTC.

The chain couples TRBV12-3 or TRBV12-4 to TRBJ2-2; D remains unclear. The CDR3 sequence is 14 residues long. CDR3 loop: CATQGLTNTGELFF. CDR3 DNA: TGTGCTACCCAAGGTCTTACGAACACCGGGGAGCTGTTTTTT.

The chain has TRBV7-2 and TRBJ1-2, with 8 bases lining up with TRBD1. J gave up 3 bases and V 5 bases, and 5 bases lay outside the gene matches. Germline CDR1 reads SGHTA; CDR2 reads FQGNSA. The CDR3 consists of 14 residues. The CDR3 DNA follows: TGTGCCAGCAGCGCACCGGGACAGGACTATGGCTACACCTTC. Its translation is CASSAPGQDYGYTF.

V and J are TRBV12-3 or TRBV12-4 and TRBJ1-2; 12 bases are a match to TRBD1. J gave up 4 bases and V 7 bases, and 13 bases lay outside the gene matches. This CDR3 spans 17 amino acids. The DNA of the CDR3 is TGTGCCAGCATCCAGACCGGGACAGGGGGCTTTGGCTATGGCTACACCTTC. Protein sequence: CASIQTGTGGFGYGYTF.

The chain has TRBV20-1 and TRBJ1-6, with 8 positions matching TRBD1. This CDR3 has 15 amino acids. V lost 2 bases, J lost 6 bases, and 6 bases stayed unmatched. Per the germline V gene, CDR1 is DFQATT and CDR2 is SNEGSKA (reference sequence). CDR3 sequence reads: CSARSGQGGNSPLHF. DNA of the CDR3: TGCAGTGCTAGAAGCGGACAGGGTGGTAATTCACCCCTCCACTTT.

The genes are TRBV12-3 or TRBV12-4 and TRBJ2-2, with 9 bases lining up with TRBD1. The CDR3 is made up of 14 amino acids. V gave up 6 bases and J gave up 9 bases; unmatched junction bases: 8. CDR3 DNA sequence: TGTGCCAGCAGCAAGGACAGGGGAATCAGGGAGCTGTTTTTT. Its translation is CASSKDRGIRELFF.

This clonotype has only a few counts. The CDR3 is CASSYSLRGAQETQYF. DNA of the CDR3: TGTGCCAGCAGTTACTCCCTACGCGGGGCTCAAGAGACCCAGTACTTC. The chain employs TRBV6-5 and TRBJ2-5; possibly TRBD2 for D (6 bases). Trimming left V 0 bases short and J 2 bases short, with 13 bases between. Germline V gene sequence: CDR1 MNHEY, CDR2 SVGAGI. This CDR3 is built from 16 residues.

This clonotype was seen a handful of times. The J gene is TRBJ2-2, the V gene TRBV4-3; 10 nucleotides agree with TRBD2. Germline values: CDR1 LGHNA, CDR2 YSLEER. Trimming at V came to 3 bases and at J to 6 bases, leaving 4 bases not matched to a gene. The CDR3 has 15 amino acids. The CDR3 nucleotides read TGCGCCAGCAGCCACAGCGGGGGGGTGGCCGGGGAGCTGTTTTTT. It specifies CASSHSGGVAGELFF.

The CDR3, as DNA: TGTGCCAGCAGCCAACTGCCGCTCTGGGATAACACTGAAGCTTTCTTT. Protein: CASSQLPLWDNTEAFF. V is TRBV14 and J is TRBJ1-1; no clear D. Per the germline V gene, CDR1 is SGHDN and CDR2 is FVKESK. Trimming removed 2 bases at V and 2 bases at J, with 15 bases between. This CDR3 contains 16 residues.